These 25 T cell receptor beta chains originate from one sample sequenced in a study of blood T cell repertoires in COVID-19. The table came from immunoSEQ multiplex PCR; TCRdb's copy has only in-frame clones and leaves some out. Found here are more than 110,000 clones, approximately 78% of them singletons; the top ten hold about 4.2%. The sample comprised peripheral blood. All receptors come from a woman older than 75 with acute or convalescent COVID-19.

The rearrangement links TRBV30 to TRBJ1-2; D ambiguous. V lost 2 bases and J lost 2, with 9 bases in between. The germline V gene encodes CDR1 GTSNPN and CDR2 SVGIG (reference sequence). This CDR3 region has 13 residues. CDR3 sequence: CAWSLSPNYGYTF. CDR3 coding DNA: TGTGCCTGGAGTCTGTCTCCGAACTATGGCTACACCTTC.

This clone was picked up many times. The rearrangement uses TRBV7-9 and TRBJ1-2, with a weak D call TRBD1 (6 bases). This CDR3 is 14 amino acids long. Germline CDR1 reads SEHNR; CDR2 reads FQNEAQ (reference sequence). Between the trimmed V and J ends, which lost 5 bases and 3 bases, there was a span of 13 bases. This CDR3 is CASSPSQGYYGYTF. CDR3 sequence (DNA): TGTGCCAGCAGCCCATCGCAGGGGTACTATGGCTACACCTTC.

The rearrangement uses TRBV27 and TRBJ2-2, with 7 bases aligning to TRBD2. Germline CDR1 MNHEY, CDR2 SMNVEV (reference sequence). J lost 6 bases, V lost 6 bases, and 10 bases had no gene match. This CDR3 spans 15 amino acids. CDR3 sequence (DNA): TGTGCCAGCAGAGACGGGGGGTCAAGGTCCGGGGAGCTGTTTTTT. This sequence encodes CASRDGGSRSGELFF.

The V gene is TRBV7-7, the J gene TRBJ2-5; 7 bases align to TRBD2. Germline CDR1 is SSHAT and CDR2 is FNYEAQ (reference sequence). V was pared by 5 bases and J by 5 bases, with 8 bases of the junction left unmatched. This CDR3 comprises 14 residues. In DNA, the CDR3 is TGTGCCAGCAGCAAGACTAGCTGGGACGAGACCCAGTACTTC. Residues: CASSKTSWDETQYF.

The CDR3 DNA is TGTGCCACCGTAGGCGAGGGGACAGTAAACACTGAAGCTTTCTTT. Its protein is CATVGEGTVNTEAFF. The V gene is TRBV18, the J gene TRBJ1-1, with TRBD1 matching over 7 bases. Germline assignment: CDR1 KGHSH and CDR2 LQKENI. The CDR3 length is 15 residues. Trimming at V came to 10 bases and at J to 2 bases, leaving 13 bases not matched to a gene.

The chain joins TRBV4-1 to TRBJ2-3; 12 positions agree with TRBD2. V was clipped by 1 base and J by 0 bases; unmatched bases: 5. Germline CDR1 is MGHRA and CDR2 is YSYEKL. There are 18 residues in the CDR3. The CDR3 here is CASSQGALAGGSTDTQYF. In nucleotides, the CDR3 is TGCGCCAGCAGCCAAGGGGCACTAGCGGGGGGAAGCACAGATACGCAGTATTTT.

The genes are TRBV10-2 and TRBJ1-2; tentatively, D is TRBD1 (5 bases). Looked up from germline, CDR1 is WSHSY and CDR2 is SAAADI. The CDR3 extends over 13 amino acids. V lost 2 bases and J lost 8, with 12 bases in between. The CDR3 DNA is TGCGCCAGCAGTGAGATCCAGGGATGGGGCTACACCTTC. This encodes CASSEIQGWGYTF.

The V and J genes are TRBV11-2 and TRBJ1-6, with 7 nucleotides matching TRBD1. The length of the CDR3 is 18 residues. The trim removed 2 bases at V and 3 bases at J, leaving 10 bases unmatched. The germline CDR1 and CDR2 sequences are SGHAT and FQNNGV. The CDR3 spells CASSLSPGQKSYNSPLHF. Here the CDR3 DNA reads TGTGCCAGCAGCTTATCACCGGGACAGAAAAGCTATAATTCACCCCTCCACTTT.

DNA of the CDR3: TGTGCCAGCCGGGACAGCTTCAATCAGCCCCAGCATTTT. This gives the protein CASRDSFNQPQHF. The V gene is TRBV6-5, the J gene TRBJ1-5, with TRBD1 identical over 7 bases. The CDR3 is 13 residues long. Germline-derived CDR1 and CDR2 are MNHEY and SVGAGI. The V segment lost 8 bases and the J segment 3 bases; nucleotides outside the gene matches: 4.

The chain links TRBV5-1 to TRBJ1-1, with 7 bases aligning to TRBD1. Looked up from germline, CDR1 is SGHRS and CDR2 is YFSETQ. The CDR3 contains 14 residues. The ends lost 4 bases at V and 4 bases at J; junction bases unmatched: 7. CDR3 in DNA: TGCGCCAGCAGCGACACAGGGGACGGCACTGAAGCTTTCTTT. This translates into CASSDTGDGTEAFF.

This chain connects TRBV6-5 to TRBJ1-1, with 9 bases aligning to TRBD1. The CDR3 runs to 15 residues. V gave up 8 bases and J gave up 1 base; unmatched junction bases: 8. Germline values: CDR1 MNHEY, CDR2 SVGAGI. Here the CDR3 reads CASDDRGTPNTEAFF. The CDR3 DNA is TGTGCCAGCGACGACAGGGGGACGCCGAACACTGAAGCTTTCTTT.

The chain has TRBV19 and TRBJ1-1; D is uncertain. Germline V gene lookup returns CDR1 LNHDA and CDR2 SQIVND (reference sequence). There are 16 residues in the CDR3. Trimming left V 0 bases short and J 1 base short, with 12 bases between. The CDR3 region is CASSIDLWEPNTEAFF. In nucleotides, the CDR3 is TGTGCCAGTAGTATAGATCTATGGGAGCCGAACACTGAAGCTTTCTTT.

The chain is built from TRBV27 and TRBJ2-3; possibly TRBD2 for D (6 bases). V lost 2 bases and J lost 5, with 14 bases in between. CDR1 is MNHEY, CDR2 SMNVEV, per germline (reference sequence). The CDR3 spans 15 residues. This CDR3 is CASSLVPLAVDTQYF. CDR3 sequence (DNA): TGTGCCAGCAGTTTAGTCCCACTAGCTGTAGATACGCAGTATTTT.

The chain employs TRBV29-1 and TRBJ2-1; 11 nucleotides agree with TRBD2. The CDR3 length is 14 residues. Unmatched junction bases numbered 4, after V lost 6 bases and J lost 3 bases. From germline, CDR1 is SQVTM and CDR2 ANQGSEA. CDR3 bases: TGCAGCGTCCTTGGACTAGCGGGCTACAATGAGCAGTTCTTC. Its translation is CSVLGLAGYNEQFF.

This chain joins TRBV30 and TRBJ2-7; 8 positions match TRBD1. The length of the CDR3 is 14 residues. Germline V CDR1 and CDR2: GTSNPN, SVGIG (reference sequence). Trimming removed 2 bases from V and 2 bases from J; junction bases left unmatched: 5. The CDR3 region is CAWSNGQGAYEQYF. CDR3 DNA: TGTGCCTGGAGTAACGGACAGGGAGCCTACGAGCAGTACTTC.

V usage is TRBV15 and J usage is TRBJ1-1, with TRBD1 as a possible D gene (6 bases). The V and J ends lost 1 base and 4 bases respectively, with 10 bases between them. The length of the CDR3 is 14 residues. The germline V gene has CDR1 LNHNV and CDR2 YYDKDF (reference sequence). The CDR3 spells CATSRVGGGTEAFF. CDR3 DNA sequence: TGTGCCACCAGCAGAGTTGGGGGCGGCACTGAAGCTTTCTTT.

Here the CDR3 DNA reads TGTGCCAGCAGCTTGGACCCCGGGACACCAGGCTACACCTTC. It translates to CASSLDPGTPGYTF. This chain joins TRBV5-4 and TRBJ1-2, with a weak D call TRBD1 (6 bases). CDR1 is SGHNT, CDR2 YYREEE, per germline (reference sequence). The CDR3 loop spans 14 amino acids. Trimming removed 0 bases at V and 8 bases at J, with 14 bases between.

Concerning this clone itself: At the DNA level, this CDR3 is encoded by other sequences in the same sample as well. This chain links TRBV18 with TRBJ2-3, with D perhaps matching TRBD1 (5 bases). The germline CDR1 and CDR2 sequences are KGHSH and LQKENI. With 1 base removed from V and 1 base from J, the gap between germline ends came to 9 bases. The CDR3 consists of 15 residues. CDR3 nucleotides: TGTGCCAGCTCACCACTACAGGCGCGCACAGATACGCAGTATTTT. Translated, it gives CASSPLQARTDTQYF.

The rearrangement links TRBV20-1 to TRBJ1-4; D gene ambiguous. V was clipped by 3 bases and J by 0 bases, with 8 bases between them. The CDR3 length is 14 residues. The germline V gene has CDR1 DFQATT and CDR2 SNEGSKA (reference sequence). The CDR3: CSASGGATNEKLFF. The CDR3 nucleotides read TGCAGTGCTAGTGGAGGCGCAACTAATGAAAAACTGTTTTTT.

The chain employs TRBV28 and TRBJ2-7; 15 nucleotides align to TRBD2. The CDR3 has 16 residues. In germline, CDR1 is MDHEN, CDR2 SYDVKM. Unmatched junction bases numbered 4, after V lost 4 bases and J lost 3 bases. The CDR3 DNA reads as TGTGCCAGCAGTTCAGCGGGACTAGCGGGGGGCTACGAGCAGTACTTC. Translating gives CASSSAGLAGGYEQYF.

This chain uses TRBV5-1 with TRBJ2-5, with 8 bases fitting TRBD2. Germline loops: CDR1 SGHRS, CDR2 YFSETQ. With 0 bases clipped from V and 3 bases from J, the junction kept 4 bases outside the gene matches. This CDR3 comprises 15 residues. DNA of the CDR3: TGCGCCAGCAGCTTGGGAGTTAGCGGGGAAGAGACCCAGTACTTC. Translating gives CASSLGVSGEETQYF.

As DNA, the CDR3 is TGTGCCAGCAGCGTAGCAGGGTTCGGGGAGCAGTTCTTC. Its protein is CASSVAGFGEQFF. This chain links TRBV9 with TRBJ2-1, with a tentative D call TRBD1 (5 bases). Trimming removed 0 bases at V and 10 bases at J, with 11 bases between. This CDR3 region has 13 residues. The V gene's germline CDR1 is SGDLS and CDR2 YYNGEE.

This clone is a singleton in its sample. The rearrangement links TRBV15 to TRBJ1-6; TRBD1 might be the D (5 bases). Germline CDR1 reads LNHNV; CDR2 reads YYDKDF (reference sequence). Trimming stripped 0 bases from V and 7 bases from J, with 13 bases between. The CDR3 sequence is 16 residues long. The CDR3 bases are TGTGCCACCAGCAGAGATTTTAGGGGCGGAAATTCACCCCTCCACTTT. Its protein is CATSRDFRGGNSPLHF.

The genes are TRBV3-1 (or the pseudogene TRBV3-2) and TRBJ2-1; D may be TRBD2 (5 bases). The CDR3 is 16 residues long. V lost 3 bases, J lost 3 bases, and 15 bases lay in between. CDR1 is LGHDT, CDR2 YNNKEL, per germline (reference sequence). CDR3 sequence (DNA): TGTGCCAGCAGCCAGGACGGGAAAGGTTTCTACAATGAGCAGTTCTTC. Protein product: CASSQDGKGFYNEQFF.

The J gene is TRBJ1-1, the V gene TRBV28; D gene uncertain. CDR3 size: 16 residues. Germline V lookup: CDR1 MDHEN, CDR2 SYDVKM. The V end was cut by 3 bases, the J end by 1 base, with 15 bases between. The CDR3 reads CASSLGEIWGNTEAFF. The CDR3 nucleotides read TGTGCCAGCAGTTTGGGAGAGATCTGGGGGAACACTGAAGCTTTCTTT.